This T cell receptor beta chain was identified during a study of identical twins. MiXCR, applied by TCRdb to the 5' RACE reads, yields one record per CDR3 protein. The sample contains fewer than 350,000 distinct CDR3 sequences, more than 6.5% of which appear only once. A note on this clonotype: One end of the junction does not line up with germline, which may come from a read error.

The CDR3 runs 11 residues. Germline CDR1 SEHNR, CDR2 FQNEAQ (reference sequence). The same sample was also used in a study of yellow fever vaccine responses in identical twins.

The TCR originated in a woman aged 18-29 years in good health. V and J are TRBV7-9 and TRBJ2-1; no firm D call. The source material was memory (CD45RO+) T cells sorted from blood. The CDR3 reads CASSEGGEHFF. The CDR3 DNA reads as TGTGCCAGCAGCGAAGGCGGTGAGCATTTCTTC.